This entry lists 29 T cell receptor beta chains sequenced from one sample in a study of T cells in localized non-small cell lung cancer. The assay was immunoSEQ multiplex PCR, and TCRdb's table has in-frame clones only and misses some. Of 90,000 to 95,000 clones listed, 87% were seen once; the top ten hold around 14%. Source: peripheral blood, taken before any cancer treatment. All receptors come from a man aged 40 to 69 with stage I squamous cell lung carcinoma.

J is TRBJ1-1 and V is TRBV11-3; D is undetermined. V lost 5 bases to trimming and J lost 7 bases, with 11 bases between them. This CDR3 region has 12 residues. Germline CDR1 is SGHNT and CDR2 is YENEEA. CDR3 bases: TGTGCCAGCAGCCGACGCACGGGTGAAGCTTTCTTT. Translation gives CASSRRTGEAFF.

CDR3 nucleotide sequence: TGTGCCAGCAGTTACTCGAGGTTGACAAACTATGGCTACACCTTC. Amino acid sequence: CASSYSRLTNYGYTF. The chain is built from TRBV6-5 and TRBJ1-2; D is uncertain. The V end lost 0 bases, the J end lost 2 bases, and 10 bases lay between the germline ends. CDR3 size: 15 residues. Germline V CDR1 and CDR2: MNHEY, SVGAGI.

This chain's CDR3 is CASSSQRTVSYEQYF. The CDR3 DNA reads TGTGCCAGCAGTTCACAAAGGACAGTCTCCTACGAGCAGTACTTC. This chain connects TRBV6-1 to TRBJ2-7; D is possibly TRBD1 (6 bases). Germline V gene lookup returns CDR1 MNHNS and CDR2 SASEGT. The CDR3 covers 15 residues. The V end lost 5 bases, the J end lost 0 bases, and 14 bases lay between the germline ends.

V usage is TRBV5-1 and J usage is TRBJ2-5; TRBD2 agrees at 9 bases. The germline V gene encodes CDR1 SGHRS and CDR2 YFSETQ. This CDR3 spans 17 amino acids. The trim removed 0 bases at V and 1 base at J, leaving 7 bases unmatched. CDR3 nucleotides: TGCGCCAGCAGCTTGGGGAGTAGCGGGGGTTTCCAAGAGACCCAGTACTTC. Translating gives CASSLGSSGGFQETQYF.

This rearrangement joins TRBV10-3 to TRBJ1-2; D remains unclear. The germline V gene has CDR1 ENHRY and CDR2 SYGVKD. The V and J ends lost 6 bases and 7 bases respectively, with 12 bases between them. The CDR3 is 12 amino acids. DNA for the CDR3: TGTGCCATCAGGGCTTCGGGCTCTGGCTACACCTTC. The encoded protein is CAIRASGSGYTF.

The rearrangement links TRBV2 to TRBJ1-3; TRBD1 matches at 7 bases. CDR1 and CDR2 (germline): SNHLY, FYNNEI. J lost 8 bases, V lost 4 bases, and 8 bases had no gene match. The length of the CDR3 is 14 residues. CDR3 sequence reads: CASSAQGVCDTIYF. In DNA form, the CDR3 reads TGTGCCAGCAGTGCCCAGGGGGTTTGCGACACCATATATTTT.

This clone was counted a single time. The genes are TRBV5-8 and TRBJ2-7; D remains ambiguous. CDR1 SGHTS and CDR2 YDEGEE come from the germline V gene. Between the trimmed V and J ends, which lost 2 bases and 3 bases, there was a span of 3 bases. This CDR3 contains 11 residues. The CDR3 DNA follows: TGTGCCAGCAGCTTTCACTACGAGCAGTACTTC. Translating it yields CASSFHYEQYF. The full variable domain, rest sourced from reference TRBV5-8 and TRBJ2-7, is EAGVTQSPTHLIKTRGQQATLRCSPISGHTSVYWYQQALGLGLQFLLWYDEGEERNRGNFPPRFSGRQFPNYSSELNVNALELEDSALYLCASSFHYEQYFGPGTRLTVT.

The V gene is TRBV5-1, the J gene TRBJ2-3; TRBD1 might be the D (6 bases). CDR1 is SGHRS and CDR2 is YFSETQ in the germline V gene. Trimming stripped 5 bases from V and 5 bases from J, with 18 bases between. The CDR3 length is 15 residues. The CDR3 DNA is TGCGCCAGCAGGCTTACAGGGACCCTGGGAGATACGCAGTATTTT. Encoded protein: CASRLTGTLGDTQYF.

The V gene is TRBV10-3, the J gene TRBJ2-1; TRBD1 aligns across 11 bases. The J segment lost 6 bases and the V segment lost 0 bases, leaving 10 bases of the junction unmatched. Germline V gives CDR1 ENHRY, CDR2 SYGVKD. The CDR3 contains 18 residues. CDR3 nucleotide sequence: TGTGCCATCAGTGAGTCCGCGGGGACAGGGGGTAGAATCAATGAGCAGTTCTTC. Its translation: CAISESAGTGGRINEQFF.

V usage is TRBV5-1 and J usage is TRBJ2-1, with TRBD2 matching over 11 bases. Germline loops: CDR1 SGHRS, CDR2 YFSETQ. This CDR3 region has 21 residues. V lost 1 base, J lost 0 bases, and 15 bases stayed unmatched. DNA for the CDR3: TGCGCCAGCAGCTTGAGGCCTCTAGCGGGGGGCCGTTCGGACTCCTACAATGAGCAGTTCTTC. Translation: CASSLRPLAGGRSDSYNEQFF.

Concerning this clone itself: The junction and the germline gene differ at one end; a read error may be behind it. The gene calls are TRBV18 and TRBJ1-6; maybe TRBD1 (6 bases). The CDR3 runs 15 residues. The V gene's germline CDR1 is KGHSH and CDR2 LQKENI. The CDR3 region is CASSPRQAGNSPLHF. Written as DNA, the CDR3 is TGTGCCAGCTCTCCACGACAGGCCGGGAATTCACCCCTCCACTTT.

This clone was seen repeatedly, ten times or more. The V gene is TRBV27, the J gene TRBJ2-7, with unresolved D. There are 15 residues in the CDR3. Germline V CDR1 and CDR2: MNHEY, SMNVEV (reference sequence). Trimming removed 2 bases at V and 0 bases at J, with 11 bases between. The CDR3 bases are TGTGCCAGCAGTTTAGTTCCAGGCCTCTCCTACGAGCAGTACTTC. Translated, it gives CASSLVPGLSYEQYF.

The chain carries TRBV2 and TRBJ1-2; D is unresolved. V lost 5 bases to trimming and J lost 4 bases, with 14 bases between them. CDR3 length equals 14 residues. Germline CDR1 is SNHLY and CDR2 is FYNNEI. CDR3: CASSIASSSYGYTF. Here the CDR3 DNA reads TGTGCCAGCAGTATCGCCTCCTCGAGCTATGGCTACACCTTC. Drawing the rest from reference TRBV2 and TRBJ1-2, the complete variable domain is EPEVTQTPSHQVTQMGQEVILRCVPISNHLYFYWYRQILGQKVEFLVSFYNNEISEKSEIFDDQFSVERPDGSNFTLKIRSTKLEDSAMYFCASSIASSSYGYTFGSGTRLTVV.

The gene calls are TRBV15 and TRBJ1-1; D not resolved. The CDR3 is made up of 15 amino acids. Per germline, CDR1 LNHNV and CDR2 YYDKDF (reference sequence). Trimming shortened V by 2 bases and J by 1 base, and 11 bases separated the two germline ends. The CDR3 bases are TGTGCCACCAGCAGAAACCCCCAGGAGAACACTGAAGCTTTCTTT. This gives the protein CATSRNPQENTEAFF.

This clone occurred once. This rearrangement joins TRBV19 to TRBJ2-2, with TRBD1 as a possible D gene (6 bases). The CDR3 is made up of 16 amino acids. Germline values: CDR1 LNHDA, CDR2 SQIVND (reference sequence). Trimming shortened V by 7 bases and J by 3 bases, and 18 bases separated the two germline ends. The CDR3 loop is CASKYRDAQDTGELFF. CDR3 nucleotide sequence: TGTGCCAGTAAGTACAGGGACGCCCAGGACACCGGGGAGCTGTTTTTT.

The rearrangement links TRBV14 to TRBJ2-5; D gene unclear. V gave up 4 bases and J gave up 1 base, with 13 bases separating them. In germline, CDR1 is SGHDN, CDR2 FVKESK. The length of the CDR3 is 15 residues. The CDR3 DNA sequence: TGTGCCAGCAGCCGCCAACGACTGCCCCAAGAGACCCAGTACTTC. Residues: CASSRQRLPQETQYF.

The chain has TRBV28 and TRBJ1-3; 7 nucleotides agree with TRBD1. Trimming at V came to 6 bases and at J to 3 bases, leaving 5 bases not matched to a gene. The CDR3 has 14 amino acids. Germline CDR1 is MDHEN and CDR2 is SYDVKM. The chain's CDR3 is CASREGAFGNTIYF. The CDR3 DNA is TGTGCCAGCAGGGAGGGGGCTTTTGGAAACACCATATATTTT.

The rearrangement uses TRBV5-1 and TRBJ1-4; D is ambiguous. The V and J ends lost 4 bases and 0 bases respectively, with 7 bases between them. The germline V gene has CDR1 SGHRS and CDR2 YFSETQ. The CDR3 loop spans 14 amino acids. This CDR3 reads CASSPFPTNEKLFF. CDR3 DNA: TGCGCCAGCAGCCCCTTCCCAACTAATGAAAAACTGTTTTTT.

This chain links TRBV5-5 with TRBJ2-2; D may be TRBD2 (5 bases). CDR3 size: 15 residues. The V gene's germline CDR1 is SGHKS and CDR2 YYEKEE (reference sequence). Trimming shortened V by 4 bases and J by 4 bases, and 14 bases separated the two germline ends. The CDR3 DNA reads TGTGCCAGCAGCCCTGGATCGGGGTTCACCGGGGAGCTGTTTTTT. It specifies CASSPGSGFTGELFF.

The chain recombines TRBV28 with TRBJ1-6; tentative D call: TRBD1 (5 bases). The V end was cut by 6 bases, the J end by 6 bases, with 21 bases between. The CDR3 spans 17 residues. Germline-derived CDR1 and CDR2 are MDHEN and SYDVKM. The CDR3 reads CASSPGWDGDVNSPLHF. CDR3 coding DNA: TGTGCCAGCAGCCCCGGGTGGGACGGGGATGTTAATTCACCCCTCCACTTT.

This clone has only a few counts. The V gene is TRBV9, the J gene TRBJ2-2; no firm D call. The CDR3 is 15 amino acids. Germline V gives CDR1 SGDLS, CDR2 YYNGEE. Trimming removed 0 bases from V and 5 bases from J, with 11 bases in between. In DNA, the CDR3 is TGTGCCAGCAGCGTAGCGAATTACCCAACCGGGGAGCTGTTTTTT. It encodes CASSVANYPTGELFF.

The chain recombines TRBV2 with TRBJ1-1, with D perhaps matching TRBD1 (5 bases). V was pared by 4 bases and J by 5 bases, with 17 bases between. CDR3 length equals 15 residues. CDR1 is SNHLY and CDR2 is FYNNEI in the germline V gene. The CDR3 DNA is TGTGCCAGCAGTGGGGGGTTTCTTAAGGATACTGAAGCTTTCTTT. This gives the protein CASSGGFLKDTEAFF. The whole variable domain, filled in from reference TRBV2 and TRBJ1-1, reads EPEVTQTPSHQVTQMGQEVILRCVPISNHLYFYWYRQILGQKVEFLVSFYNNEISEKSEIFDDQFSVERPDGSNFTLKIRSTKLEDSAMYFCASSGGFLKDTEAFFGQGTRLTVV.

The genes are TRBV27 and TRBJ1-1, with a possible D match to TRBD1 (6 bases). Per germline, CDR1 MNHEY and CDR2 SMNVEV (reference sequence). The CDR3 totals 18 residues. Trimming removed 3 bases from V and 3 bases from J, with 23 bases in between. For the CDR3, the DNA is TGTGCCAGCAGTTTTAGGTTATCTACCGGGACACCCTACACTGAAGCTTTCTTT. It specifies CASSFRLSTGTPYTEAFF.

The chain recombines TRBV28 with TRBJ1-5, with D unclear. This CDR3 spans 16 amino acids. Germline CDR1 MDHEN, CDR2 SYDVKM. Trimming stripped 6 bases from V and 1 base from J, with 16 bases between. CDR3 residues: CASRTGRRGSNQPQHF. The CDR3 DNA sequence: TGTGCCAGCAGGACTGGCCGTCGTGGGAGCAATCAGCCCCAGCATTTT.

CDR3 in amino acids: CAISDLGGGYGYTF. As DNA, the CDR3 is TGTGCCATCAGTGATCTGGGCGGAGGTTATGGCTACACCTTC. The rearrangement links TRBV10-3 to TRBJ1-2; the D is unclear. Trimming took 3 bases from V and 5 from J, leaving 13 bases between them. Germline V gene data show CDR1 as ENHRY and CDR2 as SYGVKD. The CDR3 contains 14 residues.

The chain joins TRBV2 to TRBJ2-7, with 10 bases aligning to TRBD1. CDR3 length: 15 residues. V was clipped by 2 bases and J by 3 bases; unmatched bases: 4. Germline lookup yields CDR1 SNHLY and CDR2 FYNNEI. The CDR3 DNA follows: TGTGCCAGCAGTGAACGGGACAGGGGCGACTACGAGCAGTACTTC. Translation gives CASSERDRGDYEQYF.

The chain combines TRBV7-9 with TRBJ1-2; possibly TRBD1 for D (5 bases). V was clipped by 4 bases and J by 8 bases, with 20 bases between them. CDR1 and CDR2 from the germline V gene are SEHNR and FQNEAQ (reference sequence). The CDR3 extends over 15 amino acids. CDR3 bases: TGTGCCAGCAGCTCCCTCCGCCAGCAGGGAGGAGGCTACACCTTC. It specifies CASSSLRQQGGGYTF.

This chain connects TRBV29-1 to TRBJ2-5, with D unclear. The CDR3 loop spans 13 amino acids. Germline assignment: CDR1 SQVTM and CDR2 ANQGSEA. Trimming removed 7 bases from V and 5 bases from J, with 17 bases in between. CDR3 sequence (DNA): TGCAGCGCCTTAGGGCAGAATGGGGAGACCCAGTACTTC. Protein: CSALGQNGETQYF.

V and J are TRBV5-1 and TRBJ2-3, with 12 bases identical to TRBD1. Unmatched junction bases numbered 6, after V lost 4 bases and J lost 6 bases. The CDR3 is 15 residues long. Per germline, CDR1 SGHRS and CDR2 YFSETQ. The CDR3 protein is CASSGDRGHRDTQYF. DNA of the CDR3: TGCGCCAGCAGCGGGGACAGGGGGCATAGGGATACGCAGTATTTT. The full variable domain, in which reference TRBV5-1 and TRBJ2-3 provide the parts outside the CDR3, is KAGVTQTPRYLIKTRGQQVTLSCSPISGHRSVSWYQQTPGQGLQFLFEYFSETQRNKGNFPGRFSGRQFSNSRSEMNVSTLELGDSALYLCASSGDRGHRDTQYFGPGTRLTVL.